Presented here are 21 T cell receptor beta chains from one specimen sequenced in a study of blood T cell repertoires in COVID-19. The table came from immunoSEQ multiplex PCR; TCRdb's copy has only in-frame clones and leaves some out. The table lists hundreds of thousands of clones, about 89% of them singletons. The specimen was peripheral blood. The receptors stem from a woman in her 50s with COVID-19, enrolled during active disease.

The V and J genes are TRBV4-1 and TRBJ1-1; no definite D call. The germline gives CDR1 MGHRA, CDR2 YSYEKL. V shed 0 bases and J shed 0 bases, with 8 bases lying between them. The length of the CDR3 is 15 residues. This CDR3 reads CASSQEGSMNTEAFF. The CDR3 region has the DNA TGCGCCAGCAGCCAAGAGGGCAGCATGAACACTGAAGCTTTCTTT.

The chain couples TRBV6-5 to TRBJ1-5; no clear D. With 6 bases removed from V and 3 bases from J, the gap between germline ends came to 9 bases. The CDR3 totals 13 residues. Germline CDR1 and CDR2: MNHEY and SVGAGI. The CDR3 coding sequence is TGTGCCAGCAGGTCAGACTACAATCAGCCCCAGCATTTT. Translation: CASRSDYNQPQHF.

Here the CDR3 DNA reads TGTGCCAGCAGCCGACAGAATCAGAACACTGAAGCTTTCTTT. Protein: CASSRQNQNTEAFF. This chain joins TRBV7-9 and TRBJ1-1; D might be TRBD1 (5 bases). The CDR3 runs 14 residues. Germline V gene lookup returns CDR1 SEHNR and CDR2 FQNEAQ (reference sequence). The V gene lost 5 bases and the J gene lost 1 base, with 11 bases spanning the gap.

J is TRBJ1-6 and V is TRBV27; D is ambiguous. The CDR3 runs 13 residues. CDR1 is MNHEY, CDR2 SMNVEV, per germline (reference sequence). V was pared by 6 bases and J by 5 bases, with 8 bases between. The CDR3 region has the DNA TGTGCCAGCAGGCGGCAGAATAATTCACCCCTCCACTTT. Encoded protein: CASRRQNNSPLHF.

The V and J genes are TRBV10-3 and TRBJ1-6, with 9 bases identical to TRBD1. Trimming at V came to 0 bases and at J to 8 bases, leaving 2 bases not matched to a gene. Germline V gives CDR1 ENHRY, CDR2 SYGVKD. The CDR3 consists of 15 residues. The CDR3 region is CAISESRQGDSPLHF. The CDR3 nucleotides read TGTGCCATCAGTGAGTCGAGACAGGGGGATTCACCCCTCCACTTT.

The CDR3 DNA reads TGTGCCAGCAGCCAAGTGACACAGGCTGAAGAAAAACTGTTTTTT. Its protein is CASSQVTQAEEKLFF. The chain joins TRBV3-1 (or the pseudogene TRBV3-2) to TRBJ1-4, with TRBD1 as a possible D gene (5 bases). Trimming removed 1 base at V and 8 bases at J, with 14 bases between. This CDR3 contains 15 residues. Germline V CDR1 and CDR2: LGHDT, YNNKEL (reference sequence).

J is TRBJ2-7 and V is TRBV18, with D perhaps TRBD2 (6 bases). CDR1 is KGHSH and CDR2 is LQKENI in the germline V gene. The ends were cut back, 1 base at V and 7 bases at J, with 11 bases in the middle. The CDR3 has 13 residues. The DNA for the CDR3 is TGTGCCAGCTCACCACTGCGCGGGGAAGAGCAGTACTTC. This translates into CASSPLRGEEQYF. Drawing the rest from reference TRBV18 and TRBJ2-7, the complete variable domain is NAGVMQNPRHLVRRRGQEARLRCSPMKGHSHVYWYRQLPEEGLKFMVYLQKENIIDESGMPKERFSAEFPKEGPSILRIQQVVRGDSAAYFCASSPLRGEEQYFGPGTRLTVT.

The V call is TRBV5-1, the J call TRBJ1-1; weak D call: TRBD1 (6 bases). V lost 4 bases, J lost 1 base, and 20 bases lay in between. The CDR3 consists of 17 residues. Germline loops: CDR1 SGHRS, CDR2 YFSETQ. The CDR3, as DNA: TGCGCCAGCAGCGGGGGACACGCAGGGGCGGCGAACACTGAAGCTTTCTTT. Its translation: CASSGGHAGAANTEAFF. Using reference TRBV5-1 and TRBJ1-1 for the parts outside the CDR3, the full variable domain is KAGVTQTPRYLIKTRGQQVTLSCSPISGHRSVSWYQQTPGQGLQFLFEYFSETQRNKGNFPGRFSGRQFSNSRSEMNVSTLELGDSALYLCASSGGHAGAANTEAFFGQGTRLTVV.

J is TRBJ1-1 and V is TRBV2; tentative D call: TRBD1 (5 bases). The CDR3 extends over 16 amino acids. With 4 bases removed from V and 0 bases from J, the gap between germline ends came to 15 bases. Germline values: CDR1 SNHLY, CDR2 FYNNEI. The CDR3 nucleotides are TGTGCCAGCAGTGTGGCGGGGGGGGAGGTGAACACTGAAGCTTTCTTT. Translation gives CASSVAGGEVNTEAFF.

The gene calls are TRBV19 and TRBJ1-5, with 10 bases matching TRBD1. The CDR3 consists of 16 residues. Trimming cost V 5 bases and J 6 bases; bases outside gene matches: 10. The germline CDR1 and CDR2 sequences are LNHDA and SQIVND (reference sequence). The CDR3 DNA reads as TGTGCCAGTAGTTCCCGGGACAGGGGAGGTAGTCAGCCCCAGCATTTT. Encoded protein: CASSSRDRGGSQPQHF.

V gene TRBV11-2 combines with J gene TRBJ2-1; 7 bases agree with TRBD2. The germline V gene has CDR1 SGHAT and CDR2 FQNNGV. The CDR3 runs to 17 residues. After removal of 6 bases from V and 3 bases from J, the junction contained 14 bases not matched to a gene. The CDR3 sequence is CASRLTTTSLNYNEQFF. The DNA for the CDR3 is TGTGCCAGCAGGTTAACCACGACTAGCCTGAACTACAATGAGCAGTTCTTC.

CDR3 coding DNA: TGTGCCAGCAGCACCGGACAGACCGCAGGAGGGGAGCTGTTTTTT. It encodes CASSTGQTAGGELFF. The chain recombines TRBV9 with TRBJ2-2; perhaps TRBD1 as D (6 bases). Germline CDR1 is SGDLS and CDR2 is YYNGEE. The CDR3 is made up of 15 amino acids. The V end was cut by 4 bases, the J end by 8 bases, with 18 bases between. The variable domain in full, with the rest retrieved from reference TRBV9 and TRBJ2-2, is DSGVTQTPKHLITATGQRVTLRCSPRSGDLSVYWYQQSLDQGLQFLIQYYNGEERAKGNILERFSAQQFPDLHSELNLSSLELGDSALYFCASSTGQTAGGELFFGEGSRLTVL.

The J gene is TRBJ2-3, the V gene TRBV4-1; no definite D call. V lost 1 base, J lost 3 bases, and 2 bases lay in between. The CDR3 is 12 residues long. CDR1 is MGHRA, CDR2 YSYEKL, per germline. CDR3 nucleotide sequence: TGCGCCAGCAGCCAAGTAACAGATACGCAGTATTTT. Protein product: CASSQVTDTQYF.

The chain carries TRBV12-3 or TRBV12-4 and TRBJ2-7, with D possibly being TRBD2 (6 bases). This CDR3 contains 13 residues. V was clipped by 6 bases and J by 9 bases, with 18 bases between them. CDR3 loop: CASSDSRGVTQYF. The CDR3 DNA reads as TGTGCCAGCAGCGATTCCCGCGGGGTAACGCAGTACTTC.

This clone was detected ten times or more. The rearrangement links TRBV11-2 to TRBJ1-1, with 7 bases identical to TRBD1. The CDR3 covers 13 residues. Per germline, CDR1 SGHAT and CDR2 FQNNGV. Trimming at V came to 5 bases and at J to 8 bases, leaving 8 bases not matched to a gene. The CDR3 DNA sequence: TGTGCCAGCAGCCGGGGACAGTACCCAGAAGCTTTCTTT. Translating it yields CASSRGQYPEAFF.

V and J are TRBV18 and TRBJ1-2; D is ambiguous. This CDR3 is built from 15 residues. V gave up 0 bases and J gave up 3 bases, with 11 bases separating them. Germline CDR1 and CDR2: KGHSH and LQKENI. CDR3 sequence (DNA): TGTGCCAGCTCACCACCCGTCCCAGGTGACTATGGCTACACCTTC. Residues: CASSPPVPGDYGYTF.

The chain couples TRBV19 to TRBJ2-7; D might be TRBD1 (6 bases). Trimming removed 4 bases at V and 5 bases at J, with 15 bases between. The germline V gene encodes CDR1 LNHDA and CDR2 SQIVND (reference sequence). The CDR3 sequence is 14 residues long. CDR3 bases: TGTGCCAGTAGTACCCTGGGCAGGGGACACGAGCAGTACTTC. Translation: CASSTLGRGHEQYF.

V usage is TRBV11-2 and J usage is TRBJ2-1, with 9 bases aligning to TRBD1. The CDR3 is 15 residues long. The V gene end was trimmed by 0 bases and the J gene end by 8 bases; junction bases not matched to a gene: 5. From germline, CDR1 is SGHAT and CDR2 FQNNGV. The CDR3 protein is CASSLEPGQGDEQFF. Written as DNA, the CDR3 is TGTGCCAGCAGCTTAGAACCGGGACAGGGCGATGAGCAGTTCTTC.

Only one count was recorded for this clone. The chain carries TRBV28 and TRBJ2-7; D is possibly TRBD1 (5 bases). The V end lost 2 bases, the J end lost 3 bases, and 11 bases lay between the germline ends. In germline, CDR1 is MDHEN, CDR2 SYDVKM. This CDR3 has 14 amino acids. The CDR3 spells CASSLEGVSYEQYF. The CDR3 DNA follows: TGTGCCAGCAGTTTAGAAGGGGTAAGCTACGAGCAGTACTTC.

This clone was observed once. The rearrangement joins TRBV6-5 to TRBJ1-1, with 7 positions matching TRBD1. The J segment lost 2 bases and the V segment lost 11 bases, leaving 5 bases of the junction unmatched. Germline CDR1 MNHEY, CDR2 SVGAGI. The CDR3 extends over 12 amino acids. The CDR3 DNA reads as TGTGCCGCATACAGGGGTAACACTGAAGCTTTCTTT. This encodes CAAYRGNTEAFF.

This chain links TRBV7-2 with TRBJ1-4; TRBD1 might be the D (5 bases). CDR1 SGHTA and CDR2 FQGNSA come from the germline V gene. The CDR3 contains 16 residues. V gave up 5 bases and J gave up 0 bases, with 13 bases separating them. The CDR3, as DNA: TGTGCCAGCAGCCTAAAGGGGTCTGCAACTAATGAAAAACTGTTTTTT. Translation gives CASSLKGSATNEKLFF.